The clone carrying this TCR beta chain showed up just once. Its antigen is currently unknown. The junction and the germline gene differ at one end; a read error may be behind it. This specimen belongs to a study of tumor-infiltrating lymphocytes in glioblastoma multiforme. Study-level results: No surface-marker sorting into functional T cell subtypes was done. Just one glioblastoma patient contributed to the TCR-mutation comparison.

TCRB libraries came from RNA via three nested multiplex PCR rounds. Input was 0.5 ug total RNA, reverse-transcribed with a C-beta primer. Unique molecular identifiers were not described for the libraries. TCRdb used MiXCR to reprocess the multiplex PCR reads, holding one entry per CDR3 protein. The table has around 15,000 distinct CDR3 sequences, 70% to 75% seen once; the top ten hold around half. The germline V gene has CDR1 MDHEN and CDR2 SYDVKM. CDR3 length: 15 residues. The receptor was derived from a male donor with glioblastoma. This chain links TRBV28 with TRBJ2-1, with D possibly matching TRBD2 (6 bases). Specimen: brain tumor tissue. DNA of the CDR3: TGTACCAGCACATCCGTGGCTAGCGACTACAATGAGCAGTTCTTC. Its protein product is CTSTSVASDYNEQFF. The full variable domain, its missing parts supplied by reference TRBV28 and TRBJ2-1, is DVKVTQSSRYLVKRTGEKVFLECVQDMDHENMFWYRQDPGLGLRLIYFSYDVKMKEKGDIPEGYSVSREKKERFSLILESASTNQTSMYLCTSTSVASDYNEQFFGPGTRLTVL.